Listed here is a single T cell receptor (beta chain). The antigen remains unidentified. The sample comes from a study of cytomegalovirus exposure and HLA in healthy donors. Study-wide context: A prior analysis found 100 million to 140 million unique TCR beta sequences from around 180 million T cells.

Regarding the study as a whole: Common viral pathogens seemed to be connected with several of the most significant clusters, according to a later analysis.

V was clipped by 1 base and J by 7 bases; unmatched bases: 5. The CDR3 runs to 15 residues. Germline V gene data show CDR1 as KGHSH and CDR2 as LQKENI. PCR used 60 Vbeta primers and 13 Jbeta primers. The data were produced by immunoSEQ multiplex PCR, yet TCRdb's version contains in-frame clones alone and is incomplete. The data hold approximately 290,000 clones, with approximately 80% observed a single time. This sequence originates from a girl aged 2 to 9 in good health and CMV-seronegative. Material: PBMCs. This chain links TRBV18 with TRBJ2-1; 9 bases match TRBD2. The CDR3 DNA sequence: TGTGCCAGCTCACCACTAGCGGGGGCTCAAAATGAGCAGTTCTTC. This codes for CASSPLAGAQNEQFF.